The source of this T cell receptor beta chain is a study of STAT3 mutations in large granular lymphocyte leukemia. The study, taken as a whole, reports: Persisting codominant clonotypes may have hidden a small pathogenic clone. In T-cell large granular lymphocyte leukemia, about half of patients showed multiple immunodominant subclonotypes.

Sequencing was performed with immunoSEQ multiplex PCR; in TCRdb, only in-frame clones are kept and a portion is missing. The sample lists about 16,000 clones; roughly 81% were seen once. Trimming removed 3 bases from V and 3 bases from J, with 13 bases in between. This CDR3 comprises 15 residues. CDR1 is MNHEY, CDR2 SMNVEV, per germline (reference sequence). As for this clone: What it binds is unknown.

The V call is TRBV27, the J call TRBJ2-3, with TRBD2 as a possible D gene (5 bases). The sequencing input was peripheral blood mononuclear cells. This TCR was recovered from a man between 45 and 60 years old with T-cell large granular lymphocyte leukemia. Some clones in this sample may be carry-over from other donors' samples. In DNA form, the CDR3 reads TGTGCCAGCAGTTTGGCCGGGGTTCGGACAGATACGCAGTATTTT. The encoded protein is CASSLAGVRTDTQYF.